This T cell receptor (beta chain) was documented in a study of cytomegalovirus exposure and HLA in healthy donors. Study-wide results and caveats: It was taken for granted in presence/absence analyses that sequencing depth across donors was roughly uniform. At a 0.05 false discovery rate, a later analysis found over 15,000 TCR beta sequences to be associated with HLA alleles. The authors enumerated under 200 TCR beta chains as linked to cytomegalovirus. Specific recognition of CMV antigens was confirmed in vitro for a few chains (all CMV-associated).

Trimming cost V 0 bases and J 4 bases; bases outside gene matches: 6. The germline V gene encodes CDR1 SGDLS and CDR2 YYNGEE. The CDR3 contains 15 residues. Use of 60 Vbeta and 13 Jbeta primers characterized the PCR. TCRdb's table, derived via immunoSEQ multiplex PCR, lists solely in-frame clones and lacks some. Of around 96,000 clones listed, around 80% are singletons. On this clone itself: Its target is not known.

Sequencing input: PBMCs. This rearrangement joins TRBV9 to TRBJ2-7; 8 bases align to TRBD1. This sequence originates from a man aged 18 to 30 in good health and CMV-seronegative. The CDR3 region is CASSVGTGYRYEQYF. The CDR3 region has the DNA TGTGCCAGCAGCGTAGGGACAGGGTATCGTTACGAGCAGTACTTC.